This TCR beta chain emerged from a study of shared clonotypes between healthy human individuals. Study-wide findings and caveats: Naive CD4 clonotypes were shared across several donors at around 5%.

In germline, CDR1 is SGHRS, CDR2 YFSETQ. The V and J ends lost 4 bases and 1 base respectively, with 8 bases between them. This CDR3 region has 13 residues. A word on this clone: The antigen remains undetermined. The sample holds other DNA sequences that translate to the same CDR3.

In the study's own analysis: ImmunoSEQ only sent back junction sequences with no quality scores, so filtering was done differently. Clones were read by immunoSEQ multiplex PCR, and TCRdb kept only the in-frame ones, dropping some. The V and J calls and clone size are taken from that table; D and trimming were inferred from the DNA. Of roughly 2.2 million clones listed, 92% are singletons. The chain has TRBV5-1 and TRBJ1-1, with D maybe TRBD1 (6 bases). The sequencing sample was made of naive CD4+ T cells from PBMCs. Subset reported: CD45RA+ positively selected. This TCR was recovered from a man between 18 and 35 years old in good health. Some clones in this sample may be carry-over from other donors' samples. This CDR3 is CASSQQGNTEAFF. CDR3 DNA sequence: TGCGCCAGCAGCCAACAGGGGAACACTGAAGCTTTCTTT.